The rows below give T cell receptor beta chains drawn from one sample of a study of CD8+CD57+ T cells in acquired aplastic anemia. Using its own MiXCR run on the reads, TCRdb lists one record per CDR3 protein. Of about 160,000 distinct CDR3 sequences detected, around 48% appear once; the ten largest clones hold more than 30%. The specimen was sorted CD4+, CD8+, or CD8+CD57+ T cells (not recorded which) from PBMCs. The receptor source for this set is a human donor with aplastic anemia. CDR3s include the opening cysteine and the closing phenylalanine or tryptophan. Not every row has a clone size; where given, it reads once, few, many or a size class.

clone size	V gene	J gene	CDR3 protein
NA	TRBV24-1	TRBJ2-3	CATSGGRSDTQYF
few	TRBV2	TRBJ1-4	CASSEDRPNEKLFF
few	TRBV19	TRBJ1-5	CASSIGWSNQPQHF
NA	TRBV5-5	TRBJ1-5	CASSSYRSIFHQPQHF
many	TRBV5-5	TRBJ1-5	CASSSRTESNQPQHF
NA	TRBV30	TRBJ2-1	CAWNLLEGVYNEQFF
many	TRBV9	TRBJ2-1	CASSAYGTSDTDEQFF
many	TRBV7-6	TRBJ1-1	CASSLYSTASNTEAFF
NA	TRBV9	TRBJ2-1	CTSSVDGFRPAERFF
NA	TRBV2	TRBJ2-2	CASRLSVGVGELFF
NA	TRBV7-8	TRBJ1-3	CASSLGGFGNTIYF
few	TRBV25-1	TRBJ1-1	CASSELGTGVRTEAFF